These 26 T cell receptor beta chains share one sample of origin, sequenced in a study of shared clonotypes between healthy human individuals. Naive CD8 cells lacked CD45RO, underwent positive selection for CCR7 and left out terminally differentiated effector memory CD45RA+ cells. The assay was immunoSEQ multiplex PCR, and TCRdb's table has in-frame clones only and misses some. The table has some 630,000 clones, approximately 96% seen once. Sequencing was done on a sample of naive CD8+ T cells sorted from blood. These receptors were obtained from a woman aged 25 to 39 in good health.

This clone was seen once. The V gene is TRBV4-1, the J gene TRBJ1-4; D ambiguous. Germline-derived CDR1 and CDR2 are MGHRA and YSYEKL. CDR3 size: 17 residues. V was trimmed by 4 bases and J by 4 bases, leaving 19 bases between them. The CDR3 region has the DNA TGCGCCAGCAGCCCCGAAGCAGTTCGATGGGGTAATGAAAAACTGTTTTTT. This sequence encodes CASSPEAVRWGNEKLFF.

The chain couples TRBV5-1 to TRBJ2-7, with 12 bases aligning to TRBD2. V shed 1 base, J shed 5 bases, and the junction held 10 bases outside the gene matches. The CDR3 consists of 17 residues. Germline V CDR1 and CDR2: SGHRS, YFSETQ. For the CDR3, the DNA is TGCGCCAGCAGCTTGAGAGTGCGACTAGCGGGAGAGAACGAGCAGTACTTC. This gives the protein CASSLRVRLAGENEQYF.

This clone was found a few times. V gene TRBV2 combines with J gene TRBJ1-5, with D possibly being TRBD1 (5 bases). V was pared by 7 bases and J by 0 bases, with 13 bases between. Germline assignment: CDR1 SNHLY and CDR2 FYNNEI. This CDR3 comprises 15 residues. Here the CDR3 DNA reads TGTGCCAGCATTTGGGACCCTTATAGCAATCAGCCCCAGCATTTT. It translates to CASIWDPYSNQPQHF. Combining the CDR3 with reference TRBV2 and TRBJ1-5 gives the whole variable domain EPEVTQTPSHQVTQMGQEVILRCVPISNHLYFYWYRQILGQKVEFLVSFYNNEISEKSEIFDDQFSVERPDGSNFTLKIRSTKLEDSAMYFCASIWDPYSNQPQHFGDGTRLSIL.

The V and J genes are TRBV27 and TRBJ2-7; a weak D match, TRBD2 (6 bases). V lost 4 bases, J lost 5 bases, and 15 bases lay in between. Germline V gives CDR1 MNHEY, CDR2 SMNVEV (reference sequence). The CDR3 extends over 14 amino acids. Here the CDR3 reads CASSSLGGAHEQYF. In nucleotides, the CDR3 is TGTGCCAGCAGTTCCCTCGGAGGGGCCCACGAGCAGTACTTC.

V and J are TRBV19 and TRBJ2-7; D is undetermined. Trimming shortened V by 3 bases and J by 3 bases, and 6 bases separated the two germline ends. The germline V gene encodes CDR1 LNHDA and CDR2 SQIVND (reference sequence). The CDR3 is 12 amino acids. The CDR3 region has the DNA TGTGCCAGTAGTATGGAAGACTACGAGCAGTACTTC. Translation: CASSMEDYEQYF.

V gene TRBV7-9 combines with J gene TRBJ2-1; tentative D call: TRBD2 (5 bases). Trimming shortened V by 1 base and J by 5 bases, and 18 bases separated the two germline ends. The CDR3 runs to 17 residues. The germline CDR1 and CDR2 sequences are SEHNR and FQNEAQ (reference sequence). CDR3 in DNA: TGTGCCAGCAGCTTAGGAGTCCAAATCGGGATCGACAATGAGCAGTTCTTC. This encodes CASSLGVQIGIDNEQFF. The full variable domain, with the rest looked up from reference TRBV7-9 and TRBJ2-1, is DTGVSQNPRHKITKRGQNVTFRCDPISEHNRLYWYRQTLGQGPEFLTYFQNEAQLEKSRLLSDRFSAERPKGSFSTLEIQRTEQGDSAMYLCASSLGVQIGIDNEQFFGPGTRLTVL.

The V call is TRBV25-1, the J call TRBJ1-4, with D hard to call. The CDR3 is made up of 13 amino acids. CDR1 is MGHDK and CDR2 is SYGVNS in the germline V gene. V lost 2 bases to trimming and J lost 8 bases, with 9 bases between them. The CDR3 region has the DNA TGTGCCAGCAGTGAAGGGGTTGGGGAAAAACTGTTTTTT. Translation: CASSEGVGEKLFF. Complete variable domain (other parts from reference TRBV25-1 and TRBJ1-4): EADIYQTPRYLVIGTGKKITLECSQTMGHDKMYWYQQDPGMELHLIHYSYGVNSTEKGDLSSESTVSRIRTEHFPLTLESARPSHTSQYLCASSEGVGEKLFFGSGTQLSVL.

The chain is built from TRBV5-4 and TRBJ2-3; the match to TRBD2 covers 11 bases. Trimming removed 0 bases from V and 3 bases from J; junction bases left unmatched: 3. In germline, CDR1 is SGHNT, CDR2 YYREEE (reference sequence). This CDR3 is built from 16 residues. This CDR3 reads CASSLVLAGETDTQYF. CDR3 nucleotides: TGTGCCAGCAGCTTGGTACTAGCGGGAGAAACAGATACGCAGTATTTT.

The J gene is TRBJ2-7, the V gene TRBV2; a possible D gene is TRBD2 (5 bases). Trimming took off 5 bases at V and 1 base at J, with 9 bases between the two ends. The V gene's germline CDR1 is SNHLY and CDR2 FYNNEI. This CDR3 contains 13 residues. The CDR3 DNA is TGTGCCAGCAGTATCCGGGGTTCCTACGAGCAGTACTTC. It encodes CASSIRGSYEQYF.

The chain joins TRBV25-1 to TRBJ1-1; D is possibly TRBD1 (6 bases). Trimming took off 4 bases at V and 5 bases at J, with 17 bases between the two ends. Germline V lookup: CDR1 MGHDK, CDR2 SYGVNS. The CDR3 has 15 amino acids. CDR3 residues: CASSGPTEGGTEAFF. The CDR3 DNA is TGTGCCAGCAGTGGACCCACCGAAGGGGGGACTGAAGCTTTCTTT.

The V call is TRBV23-1, the J call TRBJ1-2; D not resolved. TRBV23-1 is treated as an ORF (open reading frame) with a function not yet certain. The CDR3 length is 18 residues. The germline V and J ends were trimmed by 0 bases and 6 bases, with 23 bases remaining between them. CDR3 coding DNA: TGCGCCAGCAGTCAATCCCTCCGCCGGGATAACACCCAGGATGGCTACACCTTC. Translation: CASSQSLRRDNTQDGYTF.

The genes are TRBV2 and TRBJ1-2; 10 bases align to TRBD1. Germline CDR1 SNHLY, CDR2 FYNNEI. V was pared by 7 bases and J by 8 bases, with 7 bases of the junction left unmatched. There are 13 residues in the CDR3. The CDR3 region has the DNA TGTGCCAGCACCCTAGGGGACAGGGGAGGCTACACCTTC. As protein: CASTLGDRGGYTF. The full variable domain, rest sourced from reference TRBV2 and TRBJ1-2, is EPEVTQTPSHQVTQMGQEVILRCVPISNHLYFYWYRQILGQKVEFLVSFYNNEISEKSEIFDDQFSVERPDGSNFTLKIRSTKLEDSAMYFCASTLGDRGGYTFGSGTRLTVV.

The chain links TRBV6-4 to TRBJ1-1; D is undetermined. Trimming shortened V by 4 bases and J by 7 bases, and 4 bases separated the two germline ends. Germline CDR1 MRHNA, CDR2 SNTAGT. The CDR3 loop spans 10 amino acids. Written as DNA, the CDR3 is TGTGCCAGCAGTGTGAGTGAAGCTTTCTTT. This codes for CASSVSEAFF.

The chain carries TRBV28 and TRBJ1-1; D gene ambiguous. CDR1 and CDR2 from the germline V gene are MDHEN and SYDVKM. V was cut by 7 bases and J by 4 bases, with 13 bases left in between. The CDR3 runs to 13 residues. The chain's CDR3 is CASNLAEGTEAFF. The CDR3 region has the DNA TGTGCCAGCAACTTAGCAGAGGGCACTGAAGCTTTCTTT.

The chain carries TRBV10-2 and TRBJ2-7; unclear D gene. Germline V gene data show CDR1 as WSHSY and CDR2 as SAAADI. The CDR3 is made up of 15 amino acids. V lost 3 bases and J lost 5, with 17 bases in between. CDR3 DNA: TGCGCCAGCAGTGAAGGTCGGACCCGCCCAGACGAGCAGTACTTC. Protein sequence: CASSEGRTRPDEQYF.

V and J are TRBV27 and TRBJ1-5; maybe TRBD1 (6 bases). The germline gives CDR1 MNHEY, CDR2 SMNVEV (reference sequence). This CDR3 is 14 amino acids long. The ends were cut back, 5 bases at V and 7 bases at J, with 15 bases in the middle. CDR3 loop: CASSARRGVQPQHF. As DNA, the CDR3 is TGTGCCAGCAGTGCCCGAAGGGGGGTCCAGCCCCAGCATTTT.

V gene TRBV6-1 combines with J gene TRBJ2-7; 8 bases match TRBD2. CDR1 is MNHNS, CDR2 SASEGT, per germline. The CDR3 extends over 19 amino acids. After removal of 4 bases from V and 2 bases from J, the junction contained 19 bases not matched to a gene. Here the CDR3 DNA reads TGTGCCAGCAGTGGAATGGCGGGGGGCCCCGGTCAGGCAACCTACGAGCAGTACTTC. Translating gives CASSGMAGGPGQATYEQYF.

V usage is TRBV9 and J usage is TRBJ2-7, with 11 bases identical to TRBD2. The CDR3 covers 16 residues. J was trimmed by 4 bases and V by 1 base; bases with no gene match: 7. CDR1 SGDLS and CDR2 YYNGEE come from the germline V gene. CDR3 loop: CASSVRELAGVYEQYF. The CDR3 DNA sequence: TGTGCCAGCAGCGTAAGGGAACTAGCGGGAGTGTACGAGCAGTACTTC.

J is TRBJ2-7 and V is TRBV6-5, with 11 bases lining up with TRBD1. After removal of 4 bases from V and 4 bases from J, the junction contained 6 bases not matched to a gene. The CDR3 length is 15 residues. Per the germline V gene, CDR1 is MNHEY and CDR2 is SVGAGI. The CDR3 is CASSWGTGGGYEQYF. The CDR3 DNA follows: TGTGCCAGCAGTTGGGGGACAGGGGGAGGATACGAGCAGTACTTC.

CDR3 DNA sequence: TGTGCCAGCAGCTTGATGGTCAAACCACCCGGGGAGCTGTTTTTT. This translates into CASSLMVKPPGELFF. The chain joins TRBV5-8 to TRBJ2-2; D not certain. The CDR3 has 15 residues. V was trimmed by 1 base and J by 6 bases, leaving 13 bases between them. Germline CDR1 is SGHTS and CDR2 is YDEGEE.

This chain links TRBV4-1 with TRBJ1-2; 10 positions agree with TRBD1. Germline loops: CDR1 MGHRA, CDR2 YSYEKL. The CDR3 sequence is 15 residues long. V was pared by 3 bases and J by 4 bases, with 5 bases of the junction left unmatched. Here the CDR3 DNA reads TGCGCCAGCAGCCATCGACAGGGGGCAGTCTATGGCTACACCTTC. It specifies CASSHRQGAVYGYTF.

The chain couples TRBV7-9 to TRBJ2-7, with D possibly matching TRBD2 (6 bases). CDR1 and CDR2 (germline): SEHNR, FQNEAQ (reference sequence). The CDR3 sequence is 14 residues long. With 2 bases removed from V and 0 bases from J, the gap between germline ends came to 8 bases. The CDR3 spells CASSLMEGSYEQYF. The CDR3 nucleotides are TGTGCCAGCAGCTTAATGGAGGGCTCCTACGAGCAGTACTTC.

The chain uses TRBV28 and TRBJ1-1; 8 bases fit TRBD1. V lost 7 bases, J lost 3 bases, and 16 bases stayed unmatched. Looked up from germline, CDR1 is MDHEN and CDR2 is SYDVKM. The length of the CDR3 is 17 residues. CDR3 nucleotides: TGTGCCAGCACGGCCAGGACAGGGTTGCGGGAGGACACTGAAGCTTTCTTT. The encoded protein is CASTARTGLREDTEAFF.

The rearrangement uses TRBV5-1 and TRBJ2-1; 8 nucleotides line up with TRBD2. CDR1 is SGHRS and CDR2 is YFSETQ in the germline V gene. The CDR3 runs 16 residues. V lost 4 bases to trimming and J lost 0 bases; unmatched junction nucleotides: 6. The chain's CDR3 is CASSGLAGSSYNEQFF. The CDR3 DNA sequence: TGCGCCAGCAGCGGGTTAGCGGGAAGCTCCTACAATGAGCAGTTCTTC.

V is TRBV4-1 and J is TRBJ1-5; the D is unclear. V gave up 0 bases and J gave up 4 bases, with 10 bases separating them. Per the germline V gene, CDR1 is MGHRA and CDR2 is YSYEKL. The CDR3 is made up of 15 amino acids. As DNA, the CDR3 is TGCGCCAGCAGCCAAGAGTACAGCCAAAATCAGCCCCAGCATTTT. It specifies CASSQEYSQNQPQHF.

The chain recombines TRBV9 with TRBJ2-1; TRBD1 matches 9 bases. V gave up 8 bases and J gave up 4 bases; unmatched junction bases: 7. Germline V gene lookup returns CDR1 SGDLS and CDR2 YYNGEE. The CDR3 has 14 residues. CDR3: CASSLGTGYNEQFF. The CDR3 DNA reads TGTGCCAGTTCCCTAGGGACAGGGTACAATGAGCAGTTCTTC. The full variable domain, in which reference TRBV9 and TRBJ2-1 provide the parts outside the CDR3, is DSGVTQTPKHLITATGQRVTLRCSPRSGDLSVYWYQQSLDQGLQFLIQYYNGEERAKGNILERFSAQQFPDLHSELNLSSLELGDSALYFCASSLGTGYNEQFFGPGTRLTVL.